Below, one T cell receptor (beta chain) is given with its context. Antigen specificity is unknown. This sample stems from a study of graft-versus-host responses after intestinal transplantation. The method was immunoSEQ multiplex PCR; TCRdb's version includes in-frame clones alone and lacks a portion of them. This table has around 89,000 clones, around 90% appearing once. V was trimmed by 4 bases and J by 0 bases, leaving 7 bases between them. The CDR3 is 13 amino acids. The V gene's germline CDR1 is SGHRS and CDR2 YFSETQ. This TCR derives from a human donor who was the organ donor for an intestinal transplant. The chain uses TRBV5-1 and TRBJ1-1; no definite D call. The sequencing here drew on unstimulated CD8+ T cells sorted from spleen or lymph node cells, taken before transplant. The CDR3 region has the DNA TGCGCCAGCAGCCGCGCTTTGAACACTGAAGCTTTCTTT. Translating gives CASSRALNTEAFF.